The T cell receptor beta chain under discussion was sequenced for a study of beta chain features in type 1 diabetes. As for the study in general: All samples together contributed more than 90,000,000 sorted cells for examination.

This clone appeared a few times. Since all of the isolated RNA was reverse transcribed, expressed TCRB transcripts were what got sequenced. Assay: immunoSEQ multiplex PCR; the TCRdb copy retains only in-frame clones and omits some. The data hold roughly 290,000 clones, with around 7.8% observed a single time. CD4+ cells of the naive, central memory, regulatory and stem cell-like memory types were sorted via CD45RO/CCR7/CD25/CD127/CD95/CD27. Germline V lookup: CDR1 SGHNT, CDR2 YYREEE (reference sequence). The CDR3 sequence is 14 residues long. Trimming removed 2 bases at V and 6 bases at J, with 12 bases between.

The chain joins TRBV5-4 to TRBJ2-4; D possibly corresponds to TRBD2 (6 bases). The receptor was isolated from a woman in her late teens or twenties in good health. Sequenced sample: central memory CD4+ T cells from blood. Here the CDR3 reads CASSLGGPGNIQYF. CDR3 bases: TGTGCCAGCAGCTTAGGAGGGCCGGGAAACATTCAGTACTTC.